The 25 T cell receptor beta chains below come from one sample, sequenced in a study of spatial heterogeneity in lung cancer. Indicated time point: sample taken at primary tumor resection. From the 5' RACE reads, TCRdb called clonotypes with MiXCR, one entry per CDR3 protein. The sample contains about 7,000 distinct CDR3 sequences, 3% to 4% of which appear only once. Study findings and constraints: Counts of expanded alpha and beta TCRs within tumors tracked the tumor nonsynonymous mutation count.

These receptors' targets are unknown. The sequencing used lung tumor tissue, collected at surgery. Receptors were obtained from a male donor with early-stage non-small cell lung cancer.

By proportion, this clonotype is medium-sized. The gene calls are TRBV24-1 and TRBJ1-2; 7 nucleotides align to TRBD1. J lost 6 bases, V lost 5 bases, and 8 bases had no gene match. Germline CDR1 and CDR2: KGHDR and SFDVKD. This CDR3 region has 14 residues. The CDR3 DNA reads as TGTGCCACCAGTGCCCTCGACAGGGCGCATGGCTACACCTTC. This gives the protein CATSALDRAHGYTF.

This clonotype is medium-sized. The rearrangement uses TRBV11-2 and TRBJ2-3; TRBD2 matches 8 bases. The CDR3 extends over 16 amino acids. Trimming took 3 bases from V and 4 from J; bases not matched to a gene: 9. Germline CDR1 is SGHAT and CDR2 is FQNNGV. CDR3 DNA: TGTGCCAGCAGCTTTAGGACGGGGGGGAGGGCAGATACGCAGTATTTT. Translated, it gives CASSFRTGGRADTQYF.

This clonotype showed up just a few times. This chain uses TRBV6-6 with TRBJ2-7; D may be TRBD2 (5 bases). V was cut by 5 bases and J by 4 bases, with 9 bases left in between. This CDR3 is built from 12 residues. Per germline, CDR1 MNHNY and CDR2 SVGAGI (reference sequence). CDR3: CASSPGIYEQYF. The CDR3 DNA follows: TGTGCCAGCAGTCCCGGGATTTACGAGCAGTACTTC.

At least ten counts were recorded for this clonotype. The chain links TRBV9 to TRBJ1-5; D ambiguous. Trimming cost V 0 bases and J 3 bases, with 7 bases left between them. Looked up from germline, CDR1 is SGDLS and CDR2 is YYNGEE. There are 14 residues in the CDR3. The CDR3 here is CASSVGRHNQPQHF. The CDR3 nucleotides are TGTGCCAGCAGCGTAGGACGGCACAATCAGCCCCAGCATTTT.

Within the sample, this clonotype is medium-sized. The chain couples TRBV5-8 to TRBJ2-5, with 12 bases that match TRBD2. The junction had 13 bases not matched to a gene; V was cut back by 2 bases and J by 2 bases. This CDR3 has 19 amino acids. CDR1 is SGHTS and CDR2 is YDEGEE in the germline V gene. CDR3 nucleotide sequence: TGTGCCAGCAGCTTCCCTAGCGGGAGGGCCGGAATAGCGCAAGAGACCCAGTACTTC. It specifies CASSFPSGRAGIAQETQYF.

This clonotype showed up many times. This chain links TRBV13 with TRBJ2-2; perhaps TRBD1 as D (5 bases). This CDR3 spans 13 amino acids. Germline V gene data show CDR1 as PRHDT and CDR2 as FYEKMQ (reference sequence). V lost 5 bases to trimming and J lost 5 bases, with 9 bases between them. CDR3: CASSLKGTGELFF. The CDR3 bases are TGTGCCAGCAGCCTAAAGGGGACCGGGGAGCTGTTTTTT. Full variable domain (rest looked up from reference TRBV13 and TRBJ2-2): AAGVIQSPRHLIKEKRETATLKCYPIPRHDTVYWYQQGPGQDPQFLISFYEKMQSDKGSIPDRFSAQQFSDYHSELNMSSLELGDSALYFCASSLKGTGELFFGEGSRLTVL.

This clonotype is termed medium-sized. The chain couples TRBV12-3 or TRBV12-4 to TRBJ2-1; D not certain. V was cut by 4 bases and J by 5 bases, with 6 bases left in between. There are 12 residues in the CDR3. The CDR3 DNA sequence: TGTGCCAGCAGTTACCTGAACAATGAGCAGTTCTTC. Translating it yields CASSYLNNEQFF.

This clonotype is judged medium-sized. One end of the junction does not line up with germline, which may come from a read error. CDR3 sequence reads: CSARGGGDRVFNF. The CDR3, as DNA: TGCAGTGCTAGAGGAGGAGGAGACAGGGTGTTCAACTTC. The chain has TRBV20-1 and TRBJ1-2; 7 bases are a match to TRBD1. The CDR3 contains 13 residues. Germline V gene data show CDR1 as DFQATT and CDR2 as SNEGSKA (reference sequence).

This clonotype was detected ten times or more. The gene calls are TRBV7-2 and TRBJ1-4; weak D call: TRBD1 (6 bases). The CDR3 length is 15 residues. Germline loops: CDR1 SGHTA, CDR2 FQGNSA. Trimming shortened V by 5 bases and J by 8 bases, and 18 bases separated the two germline ends. For the CDR3, the DNA is TGTGCCAGCAGCACCTACAGGGAGGGTTTCGAAAAACTGTTTTTT. This encodes CASSTYREGFEKLFF. The whole variable domain, remainder taken from reference TRBV7-2 and TRBJ1-4, is GAGVSQSPSNKVTEKGKDVELRCDPISGHTALYWYRQSLGQGLEFLIYFQGNSAPDKSGLPSDRFSAERTGGSVSTLTIQRTQQEDSAVYLCASSTYREGFEKLFFGSGTQLSVL.

This clonotype was seen ten or more times. This chain connects TRBV12-3 or TRBV12-4 to TRBJ2-7; 7 bases map to TRBD2. This CDR3 has 14 residues. Trimming took 8 bases from V and 9 from J; bases not matched to a gene: 16. CDR3 residues: CASSRGWAYEGQYF. The DNA of the CDR3 is TGTGCCAGCTCGCGGGGGTGGGCATACGAGGGGCAGTACTTC.

The J gene is TRBJ2-3, the V gene TRBV19; 7 bases are shared with TRBD2. Looked up from germline, CDR1 is LNHDA and CDR2 is SQIVND (reference sequence). The CDR3 spans 13 residues. After removal of 5 bases from V and 4 bases from J, the junction contained 3 bases not matched to a gene. The CDR3 here is CASSVGLPDTQYF. The CDR3 DNA sequence: TGTGCCAGTAGTGTGGGACTACCAGATACGCAGTATTTT.

Ten or more counts support this clonotype. The V gene is TRBV7-3, the J gene TRBJ2-1, with D perhaps being TRBD1 or TRBD2 (6 bases each). This CDR3 is 15 amino acids long. V lost 4 bases and J lost 4, with 14 bases in between. The V gene's germline CDR1 is SGHTA and CDR2 FQGTGA. The DNA of the CDR3 is TGTGCCAGCAGCTGGGGGGCCTATCCTTACAATGAGCAGTTCTTC. Encoded protein: CASSWGAYPYNEQFF.

This clonotype has more than one count but fewer than ten. The gene calls are TRBV7-2 and TRBJ2-7; 7 bases match TRBD1. The trim removed 4 bases at V and 2 bases at J, leaving 5 bases unmatched. This CDR3 region has 14 residues. CDR1 and CDR2 (germline): SGHTA, FQGNSA. CDR3 sequence reads: CASSSVRGTYEQYF. Written as DNA, the CDR3 is TGTGCCAGCAGCTCAGTCAGGGGGACCTACGAGCAGTACTTC. The whole variable domain, remainder taken from reference TRBV7-2 and TRBJ2-7, is GAGVSQSPSNKVTEKGKDVELRCDPISGHTALYWYRQSLGQGLEFLIYFQGNSAPDKSGLPSDRFSAERTGGSVSTLTIQRTQQEDSAVYLCASSSVRGTYEQYFGPGTRLTVT.

This clonotype occurred many times. As DNA, the CDR3 is TGTGCCAGCAGTGATCAGGGACCGAGCTACGAGCAGTACTTC. Amino acids: CASSDQGPSYEQYF. The chain is built from TRBV6-1 and TRBJ2-7; either TRBD1 or TRBD2 may fit D (5 bases each). V was trimmed by 3 bases and J by 3 bases, leaving 12 bases between them. The CDR3 has 14 residues. Germline values: CDR1 MNHNS, CDR2 SASEGT.

By share of the sample, this clonotype is medium-sized. The rearrangement uses TRBV20-1 and TRBJ1-1; D may be TRBD1 (5 bases). Germline CDR1 DFQATT, CDR2 SNEGSKA (reference sequence). Between the trimmed V and J ends, which lost 1 base and 3 bases, there was a span of 9 bases. The CDR3 consists of 13 residues. CDR3 sequence reads: CSARGGSHTEAFF. The CDR3 DNA sequence: TGCAGTGCTAGAGGGGGGTCCCACACTGAAGCTTTCTTT.

This clonotype was observed at least ten times. V is TRBV19 and J is TRBJ2-5, with D unclear. Per the germline V gene, CDR1 is LNHDA and CDR2 is SQIVND (reference sequence). This CDR3 region has 12 residues. V lost 5 bases to trimming and J lost 4 bases, with 8 bases between them. The CDR3 region has the DNA TGTGCCAGTAGTCAGGACGGAGAGACCCAGTACTTC. Its protein product is CASSQDGETQYF.

In this sample, this clonotype is medium-sized. V usage is TRBV19 and J usage is TRBJ2-1, with D hard to call. The CDR3 contains 11 residues. V was shortened by 10 bases and J by 9 bases, with 13 bases between the two germline ends. Germline V lookup: CDR1 LNHDA, CDR2 SQIVND (reference sequence). CDR3 sequence (DNA): TGTGCCACCTCACTGGTCGGTGAGCAGTTCTTC. This sequence encodes CATSLVGEQFF.

With respect to this clonotype: A read error is possible here, since a much larger clone lies one base away. V is TRBV7-7 and J is TRBJ2-3; D is unresolved. The CDR3 spans 13 residues. The germline gives CDR1 SSHAT, CDR2 FNYEAQ (reference sequence). The V and J ends lost 2 bases and 4 bases respectively, with 7 bases between them. CDR3 region: CASSLLRADTQYF. CDR3 nucleotides: TGTGCCAGCAGCTTATTAAGGGCAGATACGCAGTATTTT.

This clonotype was counted ten times or more. The rearrangement uses TRBV11-2 and TRBJ2-7; TRBD2 is a possible D gene (6 bases). Trimming removed 7 bases from V and 2 bases from J, with 24 bases in between. The CDR3 covers 17 residues. CDR1 is SGHAT and CDR2 is FQNNGV in the germline V gene. This CDR3 reads CASTRFSRDRGAYEQYF. The DNA of the CDR3 is TGTGCCAGCACTCGCTTTTCCCGGGACCGCGGGGCCTACGAGCAGTACTTC.

This clonotype is labeled medium-sized. The J gene is TRBJ2-7, the V gene TRBV7-2; D is unclear. The CDR3 spans 11 residues. CDR1 and CDR2 (germline): SGHTA, FQGNSA. The V and J ends lost 5 bases and 1 base respectively, with 3 bases between them. CDR3 residues: CASSLSYEQYF. The DNA for the CDR3 is TGTGCCAGCAGCCTATCCTACGAGCAGTACTTC.

At least ten counts were recorded for this clonotype. This sequence joins TRBV10-3 and TRBJ1-4, with a weak D call TRBD1 (5 bases). This CDR3 comprises 14 residues. Germline CDR1 ENHRY, CDR2 SYGVKD. Trimming removed 6 bases at V and 7 bases at J, with 15 bases between. In nucleotides, the CDR3 is TGTGCCATCAGGGACGCGGGGGGGAGTGAAAAACTGTTTTTT. It specifies CAIRDAGGSEKLFF.

This clonotype was observed many times. CDR3 sequence (DNA): TGTGCCAGCAGCTTCAGGGACAGGGGGCCCTCTGGGGCCAACGTCCTGACTTTC. Translated: CASSFRDRGPSGANVLTF. The chain combines TRBV5-6 with TRBJ2-6; 12 bases fit TRBD1. The V and J ends lost 2 bases and 0 bases, in that order; junction bases with no gene match: 3. Germline-derived CDR1 and CDR2 are SGHDT and YYEEEE. This CDR3 region has 18 residues.

This clonotype is judged medium-sized. This chain connects TRBV29-1 to TRBJ2-1, with 8 bases matching TRBD2. The length of the CDR3 is 15 residues. Germline loops: CDR1 SQVTM, CDR2 ANQGSEA. Losses at the gene ends were 1 base for V and 6 bases for J; bases not matched to a gene: 8. The CDR3 region is CSVEVGLAFGNEQFF. CDR3 bases: TGCAGCGTTGAAGTCGGACTAGCCTTTGGCAATGAGCAGTTCTTC.

In its sample, this clonotype was seen many times. The chain combines TRBV7-7 with TRBJ2-5; 7 nucleotides match TRBD1. The CDR3 is made up of 14 amino acids. The V segment lost 5 bases and the J segment 2 bases; nucleotides outside the gene matches: 5. The V gene's germline CDR1 is SSHAT and CDR2 FNYEAQ (reference sequence). CDR3 sequence (DNA): TGTGCCAGCAGCCCGGACAGGAATCAAGAGACCCAGTACTTC. Translating it yields CASSPDRNQETQYF.

This clonotype has ten or more counts. This chain joins TRBV20-1 and TRBJ2-7; 16 bases align to TRBD2. CDR1 and CDR2 from the germline V gene are DFQATT and SNEGSKA (reference sequence). CDR3 size: 17 residues. The V segment lost 6 bases and the J segment 2 bases; nucleotides outside the gene matches: 10. The DNA of the CDR3 is TGCAGTGCCGACCCCGGGACTAGCGGGAGGGGGACCTACGAGCAGTACTTC. This translates into CSADPGTSGRGTYEQYF.